The 12 T cell receptor beta chains reported below all come from one sample, sequenced in a study of glioma-infiltrating T cells (dated by TCRdb to 2016 to 2017). Reads for this sample came from an Illumina MiSeq. The iRepertoire nested amplicon-rescue multiplex PCR (arm-PCR) platform was used to amplify TCR alpha and beta CDR3 regions from RNA. TCRdb's own reprocessing of the public reads used fastp at Q25 and MiXCR and kept productive beta chains. Entries that share a CDR3 protein sequence are merged under the most common genes and DNA. The sample has more than 300,000 distinct CDR3 sequences on record, more than 35% of them singletons. The top ten hold approximately 12% of the sample. What was sequenced was glioma tissue, nonneoplastic brain tissue, or PBMCs (not recorded which). The receptors here all came from a human donor with low-grade glioma or glioblastoma, undergoing nonglioma brain surgery, or in good health (not recorded which).

This clonotype appeared many times. The chain employs TRBV6-2 or TRBV6-3 and TRBJ2-1, with D possibly being TRBD2 (6 bases). The CDR3 loop spans 14 amino acids. Between the trimmed V and J ends, which lost 2 bases and 4 bases, there was a span of 9 bases. Per the germline V gene, CDR1 is MNHEY and CDR2 is SVGEGT. The DNA for the CDR3 is TGTGCCAGCAGTTACACGGCGGGGTACAATGAGCAGTTCTTC. It codes for CASSYTAGYNEQFF.

The rearrangement links TRBV4-1 to TRBJ2-7; 8 bases agree with TRBD1. With V trimmed by 1 base and J by 4 bases, 9 bases remained unmatched. The CDR3 has 16 amino acids. Germline V gives CDR1 MGHRA, CDR2 YSYEKL. The CDR3, as DNA: TGCGCCAGCAGCCAAGCTTTGAGGACAGGGTTTTACGAGCAGTACTTC. Translating gives CASSQALRTGFYEQYF.

The chain couples TRBV20-1 to TRBJ1-6, with 7 bases identical to TRBD1. Germline CDR1 reads DFQATT; CDR2 reads SNEGSKA (reference sequence). The V and J ends lost 4 bases and 5 bases, in that order; junction bases with no gene match: 5. This CDR3 has 14 residues. CDR3 amino acids: CSAKGTADNSPLHF. CDR3 nucleotides: TGCAGTGCTAAAGGGACAGCAGATAATTCACCCCTCCACTTT.

This clonotype was seen a handful of times. This rearrangement joins TRBV6-1 to TRBJ2-5, with 8 bases lining up with TRBD2. Germline lookup yields CDR1 MNHNS and CDR2 SASEGT. The CDR3 is made up of 14 amino acids. The junction had 9 bases not matched to a gene; V was cut back by 7 bases and J by 5 bases. The CDR3 spells CASTPGGGRETQYF. CDR3 DNA sequence: TGTGCCAGCACCCCCGGGGGGGGACGGGAGACCCAGTACTTC.

Worth noting for this clonotype: Possible read error: a much larger clone is one base away. This rearrangement joins TRBV6-2 or TRBV6-3 to TRBJ2-4, with 11 bases that match TRBD2. Germline trimming cut 4 bases from V and 13 bases from J; bases unmatched to any gene: 18. Germline V gene data show CDR1 as MNHEY and CDR2 as SVGEGT. The CDR3 has 17 residues. The CDR3 here is CASSSGASGGFYNEQYF. CDR3 bases: TGTGCCAGCAGTTCCGGCGCTAGCGGGGGGTTTTACAATGAGCAGTACTTC.

The chain combines TRBV7-2 with TRBJ2-7, with D unclear. Trimming removed 1 base at V and 0 bases at J, with 13 bases between. The CDR3 runs to 16 residues. Germline CDR1 reads SGHTA; CDR2 reads FQGNSA. The CDR3 DNA is TGTGCCAGCAGCTTAGGAATCGGGTCGAGCTCCTACGAGCAGTACTTC. This codes for CASSLGIGSSSYEQYF.

A word on this clonotype: Being one base from a much bigger clone, this may be a read error. This rearrangement joins TRBV6-5 to TRBJ2-4, with 9 bases aligning to TRBD1. The trim removed 6 bases at V and 9 bases at J, leaving 6 bases unmatched. Germline V CDR1 and CDR2: MNHEY, SVGAGI. This CDR3 has 13 amino acids. The CDR3 is CASSRGQGGIQYF. CDR3 sequence (DNA): TGTGCCAGCAGCCGGGGACAGGGAGGCATTCAGTACTTC.

This clonotype was counted only a few times. The chain joins TRBV7-9 to TRBJ2-5, with D perhaps matching TRBD2 (6 bases). The V end lost 2 bases, the J end lost 9 bases, and 10 bases lay between the germline ends. Germline assignment: CDR1 SEHNR and CDR2 FQNEAQ (reference sequence). This CDR3 is built from 12 residues. In DNA form, the CDR3 reads TGTGCCAGCAGCTTACCCGGGGGACCCCAGTACTTC. This translates into CASSLPGGPQYF.

In this sample, this clonotype turned up a few times. The V and J genes are TRBV7-9 and TRBJ2-3; D gene ambiguous. This CDR3 contains 15 residues. Trimming cost V 3 bases and J 2 bases, with 12 bases left between them. The germline V gene encodes CDR1 SEHNR and CDR2 FQNEAQ (reference sequence). The CDR3 sequence: CASSFGQALTDTQYF. The CDR3 DNA is TGTGCCAGCAGCTTCGGGCAGGCCCTCACAGATACGCAGTATTTT.

The CDR3 protein is CASSQELAGYSTDTQYF. CDR3 sequence (DNA): TGCGCCAGCAGCCAAGAACTAGCGGGATACTCCACAGATACGCAGTATTTT. The chain uses TRBV4-1 and TRBJ2-3; 10 positions agree with TRBD2. This CDR3 has 17 residues. Germline V lookup: CDR1 MGHRA, CDR2 YSYEKL. The V and J ends lost 0 bases and 2 bases, in that order; junction bases with no gene match: 5.

Details on this clonotype: Since a much larger clone is just one base distant, this may be a read error. The chain couples TRBV6-1 to TRBJ2-7, with a tentative D call TRBD2 (6 bases). Germline CDR1 MNHNS, CDR2 SASEGT. The CDR3 has 12 residues. CDR3: CDSKRDSYEQYF. The CDR3 DNA reads TGTGACAGCAAGAGGGACTCGTACGAGCAGTACTTC.

This clonotype showed up just a few times. The chain is built from TRBV24-1 and TRBJ1-2, with D perhaps matching TRBD1 (5 bases). CDR1 and CDR2 from the germline V gene are KGHDR and SFDVKD. With 1 base removed from V and 8 bases from J, the gap between germline ends came to 13 bases. This CDR3 comprises 14 residues. Here the CDR3 reads CATSDLDSPGGYTF. The CDR3, as DNA: TGTGCCACCAGTGATTTAGACAGCCCTGGAGGCTACACCTTC.